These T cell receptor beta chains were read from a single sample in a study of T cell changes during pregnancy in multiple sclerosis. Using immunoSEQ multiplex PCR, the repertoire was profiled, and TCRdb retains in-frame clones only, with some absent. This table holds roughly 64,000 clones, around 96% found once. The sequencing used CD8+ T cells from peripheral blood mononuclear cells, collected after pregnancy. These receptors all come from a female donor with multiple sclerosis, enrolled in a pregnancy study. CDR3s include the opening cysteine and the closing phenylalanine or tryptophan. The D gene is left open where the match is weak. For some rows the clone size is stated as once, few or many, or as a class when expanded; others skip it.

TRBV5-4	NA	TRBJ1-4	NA	TGTGCCAGCAGCTCGGCCCAGGGCGAGAATGAAAAACTGTTTTTT	CASSSAQGENEKLFF
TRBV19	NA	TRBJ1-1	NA	TGTGCCAGTACCCTCCCGGGACTGGACACTGAAGCTTTCTTT	CASTLPGLDTEAFF
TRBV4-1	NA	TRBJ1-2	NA	TGCGCCAGCAGCCAAGGTGCGGATGGCTACACCTTC	CASSQGADGYTF
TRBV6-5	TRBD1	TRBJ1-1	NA	TGTGCCAGCAGTTACTCCACCGGGACAGAGGGTTTCTTT	CASSYSTGTEGFF
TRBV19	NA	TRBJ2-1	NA	TGTGCCAGTAGTATTAGGGGAGGACACTACAATGAGCAGTTCTTC	CASSIRGGHYNEQFF
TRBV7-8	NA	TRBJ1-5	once	TGTGCCAGCAGCTTAGAGGGGGGGGTACGAGAAGAGAAGCCCCAGCATTTT	CASSLEGGVREEKPQHF
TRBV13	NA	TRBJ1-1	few	TGTGCCAGCAGCTCCGGAGGGAGGACTGAAGCTTTCTTT	CASSSGGRTEAFF
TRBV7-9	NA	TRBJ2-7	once	TGTGCCAGCAGCTACAATAGGGGGCAGTACTTC	CASSYNRGQYF
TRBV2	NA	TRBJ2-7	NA	TGTGCCAGCAGCCCTGCGGGATTGAGGGCATACGAGCAGTACTTC	CASSPAGLRAYEQYF
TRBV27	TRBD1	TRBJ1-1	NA	TGTGCCAGCTCAGGGGGCCCGGGCACTGAAGCTTTCTTT	CASSGGPGTEAFF
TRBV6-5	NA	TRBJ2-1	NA	TGTGCCAGCAGTTACTCAATCGGGGGTGAGCAGTTCTTC	CASSYSIGGEQFF
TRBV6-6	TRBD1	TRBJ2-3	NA	TGTGCCAGCAGTTGGACAGGCCCAGATACGCAGTATTTT	CASSWTGPDTQYF
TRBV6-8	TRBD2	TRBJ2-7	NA	TGTGCCAGCAGGTATTTTCCTCGCGGGAGAACCTACGAGCAGTACTTC	CASRYFPRGRTYEQYF
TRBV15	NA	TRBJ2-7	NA	TGTGCCACCAGCAGAGACGGGATAGGGTTGACGCACGAGCAGTACTTC	CATSRDGIGLTHEQYF
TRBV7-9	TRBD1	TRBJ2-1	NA	TGTGCCAGCAGTTCTACTACAGGGGGCCGCTACAATGAGCAGTTCTTC	CASSSTTGGRYNEQFF
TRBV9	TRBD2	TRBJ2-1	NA	TGTGCCAGCAGCACAACCGGGACTAGTACCTACAATGAGCAGTTCTTC	CASSTTGTSTYNEQFF
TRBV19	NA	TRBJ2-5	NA	TGTGCCAGTAAACCCCCCGGCCGACAGGGGCGGGAGGAGACCCAGTACTTC	CASKPPGRQGREETQYF
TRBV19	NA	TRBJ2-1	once	TGTGCCAGTAGTATCGGAGATGAGCAGTTCTTC	CASSIGDEQFF
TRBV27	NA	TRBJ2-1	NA	TGTGCCAGCAGTTCCGTTATTTCAGGGGTTAGGGACAATGAGCAGTTCTTC	CASSSVISGVRDNEQFF
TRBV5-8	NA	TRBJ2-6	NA	TGTGCCAGCAACCAGGGTTTTGGGGCCAACGTCCTGACTTTC	CASNQGFGANVLTF
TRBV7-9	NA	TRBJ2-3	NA	TGTGCCAGCAACCCGAGTCGCACAGATACGCAGTATTTT	CASNPSRTDTQYF
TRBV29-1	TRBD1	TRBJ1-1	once	TGCAGCGTTGAACAGGGGGACACTGAAGCTTTCTTT	CSVEQGDTEAFF
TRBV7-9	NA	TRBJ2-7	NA	TGTGCCAGCAGCTTAGTTACCTACGAGCAGTACTTC	CASSLVTYEQYF
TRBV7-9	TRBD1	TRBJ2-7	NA	TGTGCCAGCAGCTTTACAGGGGGATACGAGCAGTACTTC	CASSFTGGYEQYF
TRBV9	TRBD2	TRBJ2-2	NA	TGTGCCAGCAGCTTGGGAGGGAGTAACACCGGGGAGCTGTTTTTT	CASSLGGSNTGELFF